Each of the 4 T cell receptor beta chains below was sequenced from the same sample in a study of T-cell memory formation after mild COVID-19. In TCRdb, the 5' RACE reads were re-called with MiXCR into one record per CDR3 protein. The sample lists 410,000 or so distinct CDR3 sequences; more than 20% were seen once. The source material was PBMCs or a T cell subset sorted from them (not recorded which). The receptors were gathered from an adult woman who had mild COVID-19 (a few samples of this study predate the infection). Cell type and time point are not known.

This clonotype was seen more than once but under ten times. V gene TRBV27 combines with J gene TRBJ1-3; D gene uncertain. Germline V gene lookup returns CDR1 MNHEY and CDR2 SMNVEV (reference sequence). The CDR3 has 15 amino acids. V was shortened by 3 bases and J by 0 bases, with 9 bases between the two germline ends. CDR3 protein: CASSFGPSSGNTIYF. The CDR3, as DNA: TGTGCCAGCAGTTTCGGCCCCAGCTCTGGAAACACCATATATTTT.

The rearrangement links TRBV19 to TRBJ2-1; 8 bases align to TRBD2. Trimming removed 8 bases from V and 7 bases from J; junction bases left unmatched: 19. This CDR3 is built from 17 residues. CDR1 is LNHDA, CDR2 SQIVND, per germline (reference sequence). As DNA, the CDR3 is TGTGCCAGTCGACCAGCCCTTAGCGGGAAAGTTTTGAATGAGCAGTTCTTC. Translated, it gives CASRPALSGKVLNEQFF.

This chain joins TRBV5-1 and TRBJ2-2; tentative D call: TRBD1 (6 bases). The CDR3 loop spans 16 amino acids. Trimming left V 1 base short and J 7 bases short, with 17 bases between. Germline assignment: CDR1 SGHRS and CDR2 YFSETQ. CDR3 nucleotide sequence: TGCGCCAGCAGCTTGAATCCCCAGGGGAGTAACGGGGAGCTGTTTTTT. It specifies CASSLNPQGSNGELFF.

Only a few counts were recorded for this clonotype. The chain couples TRBV20-1 to TRBJ2-2; D is perhaps TRBD1 or TRBD2 (5 bases each). The CDR3 consists of 13 residues. The ends were cut back, 6 bases at V and 6 bases at J, with 14 bases in the middle. Germline CDR1 reads DFQATT; CDR2 reads SNEGSKA (reference sequence). DNA of the CDR3: TGCAGTGCACCCCGCCAGGGACCCGGGGAGCTGTTTTTT. Protein: CSAPRQGPGELFF.